This passage covers 25 T cell receptor beta chains from one sample sequenced in a study of shared clonotypes between healthy human individuals. Sequencing used immunoSEQ multiplex PCR; TCRdb keeps in-frame clones, though not all of them. There are 780,000 or so clones in the sample; just under 75% occur only once, and under 2% lies in the top ten. Sequencing used memory CD4+ T cells sorted from blood. Noted subset: CD45RA-negative fraction. The receptor set was obtained from a woman aged 25 to 45 in good health.

J is TRBJ2-1 and V is TRBV12-5, with 7 positions matching TRBD1. V lost 1 base, J lost 3 bases, and 18 bases stayed unmatched. Germline CDR1 reads LGHNT; CDR2 reads FRNRAP. This CDR3 contains 20 residues. CDR3 DNA sequence: TGTGCTAGTGGTTTGGACCAAGCGACAGGGCCCATAGGGCTCTACAATGAGCAGTTCTTC. This encodes CASGLDQATGPIGLYNEQFF.

DNA for the CDR3: TGTGCCAGTAGTATAGGCCTCGCTGGGGGTGAGCAGTTCTTC. This sequence encodes CASSIGLAGGEQFF. The chain joins TRBV19 to TRBJ2-1, with D perhaps TRBD1 or TRBD2 (5 bases each). This CDR3 has 14 residues. Trimming left V 1 base short and J 9 bases short, with 13 bases between. In germline, CDR1 is LNHDA, CDR2 SQIVND (reference sequence).

V usage is TRBV2 and J usage is TRBJ2-1; 8 nucleotides match TRBD1. Trimming removed 6 bases from V and 4 bases from J; junction bases left unmatched: 5. In germline, CDR1 is SNHLY, CDR2 FYNNEI. This CDR3 comprises 14 residues. The CDR3 sequence is CASRDRVSYNEQFF. The CDR3 bases are TGTGCCAGCAGGGACAGGGTATCGTACAATGAGCAGTTCTTC.

This rearrangement joins TRBV7-9 to TRBJ2-5, with unresolved D. The CDR3 is 15 amino acids. V dropped 1 base and J dropped 2 bases, with 11 bases sitting between them. The germline gives CDR1 SEHNR, CDR2 FQNEAQ (reference sequence). CDR3 in amino acids: CASSLVDALQETQYF. In nucleotides, the CDR3 is TGTGCCAGCAGCTTAGTGGACGCTTTACAAGAGACCCAGTACTTC.

With regard to this clone: A read error may account for a junction end that differs from germline. Other DNA sequences in the sample encode the same CDR3. The chain joins TRBV14 to TRBJ2-2; 8 bases fit TRBD2. Germline-derived CDR1 and CDR2 are SGHDN and FVKESK. This CDR3 is 16 amino acids long. CDR3: CASSLLDGGDTGELFF. CDR3 nucleotide sequence: TGTGCCAGCAGCCTCCTAGACGGGGGGGACACCGGGGAACTGTTTTTT.

DNA of the CDR3: TGTGCCAGCAGCTTACAGGGACTGGGGGTAGAGACCCAGTACTTC. It yields the protein CASSLQGLGVETQYF. This chain connects TRBV7-2 to TRBJ2-5; possibly TRBD2 for D (6 bases). Germline CDR1 is SGHTA and CDR2 is FQGNSA. This CDR3 contains 15 residues. V lost 2 bases and J 4 bases, leaving 14 bases between the germline ends. The complete variable domain, with remaining parts taken from reference TRBV7-2 and TRBJ2-5, reads GAGVSQSPSNKVTEKGKDVELRCDPISGHTALYWYRQSLGQGLEFLIYFQGNSAPDKSGLPSDRFSAERTGGSVSTLTIQRTQQEDSAVYLCASSLQGLGVETQYFGPGTRLLVL.

The chain uses TRBV9 and TRBJ1-1; 10 bases align to TRBD1. Trimming at V came to 3 bases and at J to 4 bases, leaving 6 bases not matched to a gene. Looked up from germline, CDR1 is SGDLS and CDR2 is YYNGEE. This CDR3 is built from 15 residues. CDR3 sequence (DNA): TGTGCCAGCAGCGGACTTGACAGGGGGCGCACTGAAGCTTTCTTT. Translated, it gives CASSGLDRGRTEAFF.

The V gene is TRBV18, the J gene TRBJ1-5; TRBD1 matches at 7 bases. CDR3 length: 15 residues. In germline, CDR1 is KGHSH, CDR2 LQKENI. V lost 5 bases and J lost 5; bases outside the gene matches: 9. CDR3 coding DNA: TGTGCCAGCTCAGCCACGGACAGGACGGATCAGCCCCAGCATTTT. Translated: CASSATDRTDQPQHF.

The chain carries TRBV6-1 and TRBJ1-3; tentatively, D is TRBD1 (5 bases). Trimming pared 1 base from V and 11 bases from J, leaving 15 bases between. The length of the CDR3 is 14 residues. The germline CDR1 and CDR2 sequences are MNHNS and SASEGT. This CDR3 is CASSEVQGGRAIYF. The CDR3 region has the DNA TGTGCCAGCAGTGAAGTCCAGGGTGGACGGGCCATATATTTT.

This chain links TRBV28 with TRBJ2-5, with 8 bases lining up with TRBD1. V shed 6 bases and J 1 base; nucleotides not matched to a gene: 4. CDR1 and CDR2 (germline): MDHEN, SYDVKM. The CDR3 totals 14 residues. The CDR3: CASSLGQVQETQYF. The CDR3 DNA reads TGTGCCAGCAGCCTGGGACAGGTCCAAGAGACCCAGTACTTC.

The rearrangement uses TRBV6-6 and TRBJ1-5; D perhaps matches TRBD1 (6 bases). This CDR3 contains 13 residues. The germline CDR1 and CDR2 sequences are MNHNY and SVGAGI (reference sequence). Trimming stripped 6 bases from V and 6 bases from J, with 12 bases between. The DNA of the CDR3 is TGTGCCAGCAGCCCAACAGGGATTCAGCCCCAGCATTTT. Its protein is CASSPTGIQPQHF.

This chain connects TRBV25-1 to TRBJ2-7; tentative D call: TRBD2 (5 bases). The germline V and J ends were trimmed by 4 bases and 2 bases, with 15 bases remaining between them. The CDR3 has 15 residues. CDR1 and CDR2 from the germline V gene are MGHDK and SYGVNS. The CDR3 is CASSVGGVGAYEQYF. In nucleotides, the CDR3 is TGTGCCAGCAGTGTAGGAGGAGTAGGAGCCTACGAGCAGTACTTC.

This clone was observed a single time. The chain combines TRBV19 with TRBJ1-2; no clear D. Germline CDR1 reads LNHDA; CDR2 reads SQIVND (reference sequence). The CDR3 extends over 13 amino acids. Trimming pared 0 bases from V and 4 bases from J, leaving 6 bases between. CDR3 in amino acids: CASSIDQAYGYTF. DNA for the CDR3: TGTGCCAGTAGTATAGACCAGGCCTATGGCTACACCTTC.

This clone occurred a few times. The chain recombines TRBV14 with TRBJ1-2; D possibly corresponds to TRBD1 (5 bases). Trimming pared 0 bases from V and 7 bases from J, leaving 6 bases between. The CDR3 runs to 12 residues. Germline V gene sequence: CDR1 SGHDN, CDR2 FVKESK. CDR3 coding DNA: TGTGCCAGCAGCCAAGACAGGGTTGGCTACACCTTC. Translation gives CASSQDRVGYTF.

About this clone itself: This same CDR3 is encoded by further DNA sequences in the sample. The chain links TRBV14 to TRBJ2-1; D is undetermined. The CDR3 is 13 amino acids. V was trimmed by 1 base and J by 4 bases, leaving 5 bases between them. Germline V gene data show CDR1 as SGHDN and CDR2 as FVKESK. CDR3 DNA: TGTGCCAGCAGCCAAGTTAGGTACAATGAGCAGTTCTTC. Encoded protein: CASSQVRYNEQFF.

The CDR3 region has the DNA TGTGCCAGCAGCTTTCGGGGGGTCAGGGATGGCTACACCTTC. This sequence encodes CASSFRGVRDGYTF. This chain links TRBV5-4 with TRBJ1-2; D is perhaps TRBD1 (5 bases). V gave up 2 bases and J gave up 6 bases, with 14 bases separating them. CDR3 length: 14 residues. The germline V gene has CDR1 SGHNT and CDR2 YYREEE (reference sequence).

This clone was seen more than once but under ten times. The V call is TRBV28, the J call TRBJ2-1; TRBD2 aligns across 8 bases. The germline CDR1 and CDR2 sequences are MDHEN and SYDVKM. V gave up 11 bases and J gave up 0 bases; unmatched junction bases: 6. This CDR3 contains 14 residues. CDR3 sequence: CARRLASSYNEQFF. The DNA for the CDR3 is TGTGCCCGAAGACTAGCGAGCTCCTACAATGAGCAGTTCTTC.

A word on this clone: Other DNA sequences of this sample code for an identical CDR3. The genes are TRBV20-1 and TRBJ1-2, with D perhaps matching TRBD1 (5 bases). Trimming pared 6 bases from V and 4 bases from J, leaving 9 bases between. CDR1 and CDR2 (germline): DFQATT, SNEGSKA (reference sequence). The CDR3 sequence is 11 residues long. The CDR3 protein is CSARDAYGYTF. As DNA, the CDR3 is TGCAGTGCCCGGGACGCCTATGGCTACACCTTC.

This chain uses TRBV6-6 with TRBJ1-4, with no clear D. The germline V gene encodes CDR1 MNHNY and CDR2 SVGAGI (reference sequence). V was cut by 2 bases and J by 3 bases, with 10 bases left in between. This CDR3 is 15 amino acids long. CDR3 nucleotides: TGTGCCAGCAGTTACCCCACCGGAGCTAATGAAAAACTGTTTTTT. The encoded protein is CASSYPTGANEKLFF.

V is TRBV18 and J is TRBJ1-1, with D uncertain. This CDR3 comprises 14 residues. The V gene lost 3 bases and the J gene lost 1 base, with 9 bases spanning the gap. CDR1 and CDR2 from the germline V gene are KGHSH and LQKENI. The CDR3 here is CASSPIIQNTEAFF. The CDR3 DNA reads as TGTGCCAGCTCACCGATCATCCAGAACACTGAAGCTTTCTTT. Complete variable domain (other parts from reference TRBV18 and TRBJ1-1): NAGVMQNPRHLVRRRGQEARLRCSPMKGHSHVYWYRQLPEEGLKFMVYLQKENIIDESGMPKERFSAEFPKEGPSILRIQQVVRGDSAAYFCASSPIIQNTEAFFGQGTRLTVV.

The chain couples TRBV11-2 to TRBJ2-1; 14 nucleotides match TRBD2. Germline-derived CDR1 and CDR2 are SGHAT and FQNNGV. This CDR3 is built from 15 residues. J lost 9 bases, V lost 5 bases, and 6 bases had no gene match. This CDR3 is CASSQTSGRGVEQFF. The CDR3 region has the DNA TGTGCCAGCAGCCAGACTAGCGGGAGGGGGGTTGAGCAGTTCTTC.

The chain combines TRBV5-1 with TRBJ2-6, with unresolved D. This CDR3 region has 15 residues. The germline V gene encodes CDR1 SGHRS and CDR2 YFSETQ. V was shortened by 5 bases and J by 0 bases, with 9 bases between the two germline ends. Here the CDR3 DNA reads TGCGCCAGCAGTTCACAGCACTCTGGGGCCAACGTCCTGACTTTC. As protein: CASSSQHSGANVLTF.

This clone was found many times. The chain combines TRBV5-4 with TRBJ1-2, with 9 bases that match TRBD1. The length of the CDR3 is 15 residues. J lost 3 bases, V lost 4 bases, and 7 bases had no gene match. Germline-derived CDR1 and CDR2 are SGHNT and YYREEE (reference sequence). CDR3: CASSLTGGAHYGYTF. For the CDR3, the DNA is TGTGCCAGCAGCCTAACAGGGGGCGCCCACTATGGCTACACCTTC.

V and J are TRBV6-1 and TRBJ2-7; TRBD2 matches 12 bases. Germline values: CDR1 MNHNS, CDR2 SASEGT. With 4 bases clipped from V and 0 bases from J, the junction kept 10 bases outside the gene matches. This CDR3 is built from 18 residues. As DNA, the CDR3 is TGTGCCAGCAGTGGACTAGCGGGAGCCGGGTGGGGCTCCTACGAGCAGTACTTC. Translating gives CASSGLAGAGWGSYEQYF.

This chain joins TRBV5-1 and TRBJ1-2; 8 nucleotides agree with TRBD1. Germline V gene lookup returns CDR1 SGHRS and CDR2 YFSETQ. The V segment lost 7 bases and the J segment 8 bases; nucleotides outside the gene matches: 7. CDR3 size: 12 residues. DNA of the CDR3: TGCGCCAGCGGACGGACAGGGTTGGGCTACACCTTC. Translating gives CASGRTGLGYTF.